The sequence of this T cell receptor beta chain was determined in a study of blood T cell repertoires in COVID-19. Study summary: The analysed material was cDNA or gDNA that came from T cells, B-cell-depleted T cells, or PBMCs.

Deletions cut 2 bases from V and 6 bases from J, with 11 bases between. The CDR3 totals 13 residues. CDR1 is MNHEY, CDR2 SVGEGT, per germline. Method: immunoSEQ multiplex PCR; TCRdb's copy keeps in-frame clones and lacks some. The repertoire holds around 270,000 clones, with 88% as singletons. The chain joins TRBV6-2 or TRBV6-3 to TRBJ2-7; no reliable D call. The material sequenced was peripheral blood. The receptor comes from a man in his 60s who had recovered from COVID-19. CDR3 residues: CASSYLRLFEQYF. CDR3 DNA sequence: TGTGCCAGCAGTTACCTCAGACTGTTCGAGCAGTACTTC.